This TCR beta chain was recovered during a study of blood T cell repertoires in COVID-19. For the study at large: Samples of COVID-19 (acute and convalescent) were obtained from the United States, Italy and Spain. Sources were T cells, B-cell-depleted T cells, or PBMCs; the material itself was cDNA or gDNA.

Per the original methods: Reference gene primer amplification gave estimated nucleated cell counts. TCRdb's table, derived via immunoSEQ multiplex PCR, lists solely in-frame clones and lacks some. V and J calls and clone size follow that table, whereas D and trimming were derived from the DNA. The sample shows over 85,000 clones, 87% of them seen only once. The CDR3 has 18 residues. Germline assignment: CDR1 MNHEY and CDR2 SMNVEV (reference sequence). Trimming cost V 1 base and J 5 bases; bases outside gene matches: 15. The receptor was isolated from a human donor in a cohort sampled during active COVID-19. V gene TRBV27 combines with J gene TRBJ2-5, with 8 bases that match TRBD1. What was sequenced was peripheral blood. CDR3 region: CASSLFGRPGGKGETQYF. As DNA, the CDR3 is TGTGCCAGCAGTTTATTTGGCAGGCCAGGGGGCAAAGGGGAGACCCAGTACTTC.